Given below is one T cell receptor beta chain in context. Its cognate antigen has yet to be identified. No quality values exist for individual bases; no much larger clone is one base distant. The data belong to a study of T cells in Graves' hyperthyroidism and ophthalmopathy (dated by TCRdb to about 2019). Concerning the study at large: Peripheral blood samples were taken at initial diagnosis, before any treatment was given. The paper reports TCR Vbeta CDR3 sequencing of more than 120 peripheral blood samples: around 45 ophthalmopathy, roughly 80 hyperthyroidism and about 17 progressor patients. To identify distinguishing TCR V-J signatures, a discovery cohort of about 100 patients was used, comprising 43 with Graves' ophthalmopathy and around 57 with stable Graves' hyperthyroidism. In addition, the study compared T-cell repertoires in thyroid tissue and in blood from several Graves' hyperthyroidism patients. Once sampling was done, hyperthyroidism patients were given methimazole at a starting dose of 30 mg daily, whereas ophthalmopathy patients were given high-dose intravenous methylprednisolone. The approximately 95 discovery patients were divided at random into training and test sets in a 7:3 ratio. Whether ophthalmopathy could be predicted prospectively was tested in an independent validation cohort made up of under 20 hyperthyroidism patients plus 17 patients who later progressed to ophthalmopathy.

Broad study findings and their caveats: Most expanded thyroid clonotypes (frequency above 0.001) were also found in blood, which suggests that blood repertoires may mirror thyroid immune responses. Sample size was not statistically predetermined, and investigators were not blinded to group allocation. A model built on a 13 V-J signature distinguished ophthalmopathy from stable hyperthyroidism, reaching roughly 88% sensitivity and 81.08% specificity in cross-validation and 80%/75% in testing. In validation, the model predicted progression to ophthalmopathy a median of about 6.8 months before onset, with roughly 71% sensitivity and just under 75% specificity.

Stable Graves' hyperthyroidism was defined as no progression to ophthalmopathy during 18 months of follow-up. Hyperthyroidism patients were newly diagnosed, had a disease duration of under 2 months, and were aged 18 to 65 years. Exclusion was applied to patients with uncontrolled infections, other autoimmune diseases, pregnancy or lactation. Diagnoses were based on clinical symptoms, serum thyroxine and TRAb, thyroid ultrasound and orbital computed tomography. Ficoll-Paque density gradient centrifugation was used to isolate PBMCs from around 10 ml of fresh peripheral blood. Total RNA was extracted using Trizol reagent, and RNA quality was assessed on an Agilent 2100 Bioanalyzer. V and J are truncated by 4 bases and 5 bases respectively, leaving an intervening sequence of 17 bases. For CDR1 and CDR2, the germline V gene (reference sequence) lists LNHDA and SQIVND. The CDR3 runs 15 amino acids, cysteine and phenylalanine included. Only the CDR3 DNA stays, 45 bases, in frame from base 1.

The TCR beta CDR3 regions were amplified from the RNA transcripts. The first round of RT-PCR for the TCR CDR3 was performed with the HTBI primer set and the Qiagen OneStep RT-PCR kit. A second multiplex PCR round built the libraries, followed by size selection and purification. The libraries were sequenced on an Illumina HiSeq2000 using paired-end 100 bp reads. On the study's bioinformatics: SOAPnuke was used to process the raw data, removing reads that contained adapters or uncalled bases, had a mean Phred below 15, or lacked an exact match to the constant primer or identifier. High-quality paired reads were merged using COPE v1.2.5, and each unique nucleotide sequence was defined as a clonotype. MiTCR v1.1 was used to align the clonotypes against IMGT TRBV, TRBD and TRBJ reference segments. The analysis was restricted to V-J combinations with a frequency above 0.0001, which together covered 99.2% of the repertoires. The TCS score was defined as the ratio of F50 (clonal expansion) to E x V (chaos), calculated using BLOSUM62-based TCRdist between CDR3 peptides within each V-J. Welch's t-statistics and random forest reduced just over 500 V-J features to under 15, which were used in a naive Bayes classifier (R e1071). TCRdb ran its own pipeline on the public reads, namely fastp trimming at Q25 and MiXCR clone calling, and kept in-frame beta chains. One record per CDR3 amino acid sequence lists the most common genes and DNA. These V and J calls derive from TCRdb rather than the authors' analysis. Across this sample there are approximately 300,000 distinct CDR3 sequences, with around 16% seen only once. In total, the top ten clones hold around a third of the sample.

The sequence was collected from a man aged 25 to 40 with Graves' hyperthyroidism. The sequence links TRBV19 to TRBJ2-5; 6 matching bases give a weak D call of TRBD1. The material sequenced was blood. The DNA sequence is TGTGCCAGTAGTACCCAAACAGGGTTTGGCGAGACCCAGTACTTC. Translation gives CASSTQTGFGETQYF. The CDR3 plus the reference TRBV19 and TRBJ2-5 genes for the other parts give the full variable domain: DGGITQSPKYLFRKEGQNVTLSCEQNLNHDAMYWYRQDPGQGLRLIYYSQIVNDFQKGDIAEGYSVSREKKESFPLTVTSAQKNPTAFYLCASSTQTGFGETQYFGPGTRLLVL.